This T cell receptor beta chain was recorded in a study of cytomegalovirus exposure and HLA in healthy donors. Findings of the study overall: Analyses of presence/absence relied on an assumption of roughly uniform sequencing depth across donors. Some segments of the V type, notably TRBV6-2 and TRBV6-3, were excluded as indistinguishable.

The V end was cut by 7 bases, the J end by 5 bases, with 10 bases between. CDR1 is MRHNA, CDR2 SNTAGT, per germline. The length of the CDR3 is 12 residues. Each donor was healthy, and each was a bone marrow donor. As for this clone: The antigen is undetermined.

PCR involved 60 Vbeta and 13 Jbeta primers. Clones were read by immunoSEQ multiplex PCR, and TCRdb kept only the in-frame ones, dropping some. The sample lists some 200,000 clones, 82% occurring once. Sequenced material: PBMCs. This TCR was sampled from a boy between 2 and 10 years old in good health and CMV-seronegative. The V and J genes are TRBV6-4 and TRBJ2-3, with D uncertain. The CDR3 region has the DNA TGTGCCAGCACCTACTCGGGAGATACGCAGTATTTT. Translation gives CASTYSGDTQYF.